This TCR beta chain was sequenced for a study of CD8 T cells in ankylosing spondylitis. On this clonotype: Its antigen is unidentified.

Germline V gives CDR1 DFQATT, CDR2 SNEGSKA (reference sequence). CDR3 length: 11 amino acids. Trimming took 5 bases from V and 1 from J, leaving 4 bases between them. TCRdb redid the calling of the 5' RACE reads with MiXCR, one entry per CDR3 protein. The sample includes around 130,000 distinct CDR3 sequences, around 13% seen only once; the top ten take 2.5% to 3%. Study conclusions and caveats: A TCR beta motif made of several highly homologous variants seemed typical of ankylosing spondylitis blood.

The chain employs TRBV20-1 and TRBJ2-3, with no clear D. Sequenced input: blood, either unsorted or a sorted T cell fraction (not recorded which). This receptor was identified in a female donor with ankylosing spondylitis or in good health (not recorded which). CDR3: CSAEGTDTQYF. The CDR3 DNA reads TGCAGTGCTGAAGGCACAGATACGCAGTATTTT.